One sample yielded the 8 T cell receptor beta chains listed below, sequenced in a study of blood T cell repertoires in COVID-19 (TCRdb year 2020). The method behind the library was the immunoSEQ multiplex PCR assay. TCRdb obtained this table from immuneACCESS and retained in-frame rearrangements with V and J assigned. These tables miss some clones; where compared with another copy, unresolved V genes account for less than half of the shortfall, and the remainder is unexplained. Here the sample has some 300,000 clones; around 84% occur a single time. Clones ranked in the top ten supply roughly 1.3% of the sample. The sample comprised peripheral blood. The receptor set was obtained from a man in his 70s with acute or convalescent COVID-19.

DNA of the CDR3: TGTGCCAGCAGCATCAGCGTCCGACAGAACTACGAGCAGTACTTC. As protein: CASSISVRQNYEQYF. This chain links TRBV7-2 with TRBJ2-7; a weak D match, TRBD1 (5 bases). Trimming removed 5 bases at V and 3 bases at J, with 17 bases between. The CDR3 sequence is 15 residues long. The V gene's germline CDR1 is SGHTA and CDR2 FQGNSA. The variable domain in full, with the rest retrieved from reference TRBV7-2 and TRBJ2-7, is GAGVSQSPSNKVTEKGKDVELRCDPISGHTALYWYRQSLGQGLEFLIYFQGNSAPDKSGLPSDRFSAERTGGSVSTLTIQRTQQEDSAVYLCASSISVRQNYEQYFGPGTRLTVT.

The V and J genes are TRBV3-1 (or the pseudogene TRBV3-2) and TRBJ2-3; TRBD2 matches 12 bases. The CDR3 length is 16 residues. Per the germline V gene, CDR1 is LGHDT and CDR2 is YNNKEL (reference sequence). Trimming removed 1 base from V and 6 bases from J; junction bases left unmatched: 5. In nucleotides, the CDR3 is TGTGCCAGCAGCCAAGCCTCCGGGACTAGCGGGGATACGCAGTATTTT. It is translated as CASSQASGTSGDTQYF.

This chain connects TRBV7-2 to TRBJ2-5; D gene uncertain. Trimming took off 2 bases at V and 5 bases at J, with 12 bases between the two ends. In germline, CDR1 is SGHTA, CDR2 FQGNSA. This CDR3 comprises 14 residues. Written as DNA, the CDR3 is TGTGCCAGCAGCTTAAGAGTTAGTAGCGAGACCCAGTACTTC. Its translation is CASSLRVSSETQYF.

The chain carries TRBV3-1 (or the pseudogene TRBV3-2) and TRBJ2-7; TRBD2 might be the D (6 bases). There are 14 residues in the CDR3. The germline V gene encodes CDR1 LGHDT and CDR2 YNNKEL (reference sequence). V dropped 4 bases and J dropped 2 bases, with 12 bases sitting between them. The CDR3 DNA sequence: TGTGCCAGCAGCCTGGGACTTCTTACCTACGAGCAGTACTTC. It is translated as CASSLGLLTYEQYF.

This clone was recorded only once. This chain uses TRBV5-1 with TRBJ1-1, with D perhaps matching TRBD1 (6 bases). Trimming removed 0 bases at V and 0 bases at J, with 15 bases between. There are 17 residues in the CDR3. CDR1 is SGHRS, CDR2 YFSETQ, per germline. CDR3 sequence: CASSLAPSGHMNTEAFF. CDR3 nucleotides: TGCGCCAGCAGCTTGGCCCCTTCGGGACACATGAACACTGAAGCTTTCTTT.

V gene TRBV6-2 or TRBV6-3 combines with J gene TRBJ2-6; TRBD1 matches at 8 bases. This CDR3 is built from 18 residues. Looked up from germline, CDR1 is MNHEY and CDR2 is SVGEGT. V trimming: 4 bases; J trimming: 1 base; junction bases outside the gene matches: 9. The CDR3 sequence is CASSSPRTGSSGANVLTF. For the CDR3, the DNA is TGTGCCAGCAGTTCTCCAAGGACAGGGAGTTCTGGGGCCAACGTCCTGACTTTC.

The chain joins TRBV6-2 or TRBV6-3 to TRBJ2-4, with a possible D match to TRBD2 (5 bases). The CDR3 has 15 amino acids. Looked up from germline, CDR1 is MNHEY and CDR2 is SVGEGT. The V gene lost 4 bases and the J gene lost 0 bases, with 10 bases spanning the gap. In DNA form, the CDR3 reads TGTGCCAGCAGTTGGGGAGTACTAGCCAAAAACATTCAGTACTTC. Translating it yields CASSWGVLAKNIQYF.

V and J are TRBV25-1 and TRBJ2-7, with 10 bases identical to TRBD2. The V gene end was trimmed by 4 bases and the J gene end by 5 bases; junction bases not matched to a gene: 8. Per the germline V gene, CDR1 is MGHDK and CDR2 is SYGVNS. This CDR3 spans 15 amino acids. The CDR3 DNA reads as TGTGCCAGCAGTGGGAGTCTAGCGGGAGTAGACGAGCAGTACTTC. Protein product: CASSGSLAGVDEQYF.